These 5 T cell receptor beta chains were all obtained from the same sample, sequenced in a study of T-cell memory formation after mild COVID-19. Each CDR3 protein is one row after TCRdb ran MiXCR on the 5' RACE reads. The sample consists of just over 300,000 distinct CDR3 sequences, 15% to 20% of them appearing once. Sequenced material: PBMCs or a T cell subset sorted from them (not recorded which). The source of these receptors is a man aged 18-30 years who had mild COVID-19 (a few samples of this study predate the infection). Cell type and time point are not known.

The chain combines TRBV6-4 with TRBJ1-4; 8 nucleotides agree with TRBD1. Germline CDR1 and CDR2: MRHNA and SNTAGT. J lost 7 bases, V lost 8 bases, and 18 bases had no gene match. The CDR3 spans 17 residues. The CDR3: CASDLAWIGQGGEKLFF. The CDR3 DNA reads as TGTGCCAGCGATTTGGCGTGGATAGGACAGGGTGGTGAAAAACTGTTTTTT.

This clonotype showed up just a few times. The genes are TRBV20-1 and TRBJ2-3; perhaps TRBD2 as D (6 bases). CDR3 length: 17 residues. Germline CDR1 reads DFQATT; CDR2 reads SNEGSKA (reference sequence). The V end was cut by 1 base, the J end by 0 bases, with 17 bases between. Written as DNA, the CDR3 is TGCAGTGCTAGAGGCGCCGGAGCGGGTGCTAGCACAGATACGCAGTATTTT. Encoded protein: CSARGAGAGASTDTQYF.

The chain uses TRBV7-9 and TRBJ2-3, with TRBD2 identical over 8 bases. Germline CDR1 SEHNR, CDR2 FQNEAQ (reference sequence). This CDR3 is 15 amino acids long. With 5 bases clipped from V and 6 bases from J, the junction kept 10 bases outside the gene matches. The CDR3: CASSRLAGRRDTQYF. DNA for the CDR3: TGTGCCAGCAGCCGTTTAGCGGGGCGGCGGGATACGCAGTATTTT. Based on the CDR3 plus reference TRBV7-9 and TRBJ2-3, the full variable domain is DTGVSQNPRHKITKRGQNVTFRCDPISEHNRLYWYRQTLGQGPEFLTYFQNEAQLEKSRLLSDRFSAERPKGSFSTLEIQRTEQGDSAMYLCASSRLAGRRDTQYFGPGTRLTVL.

The CDR3 protein is CASSLEEGIGMGKLFF. The CDR3 DNA reads TGTGCCAGCAGCTTGGAGGAGGGTATAGGTATGGGAAAACTGTTTTTT. V usage is TRBV7-8 and J usage is TRBJ1-4, with D uncertain. Trimming took 3 bases from V and 10 from J, leaving 21 bases between them. This CDR3 has 16 residues. In germline, CDR1 is SGHVS, CDR2 FQNEAQ.

The V gene is TRBV10-3, the J gene TRBJ2-5; D gene ambiguous. Trimming removed 3 bases at V and 5 bases at J, with 10 bases between. The CDR3 contains 13 residues. Germline loops: CDR1 ENHRY, CDR2 SYGVKD. The CDR3 is CAISESLKETQYF. In DNA, the CDR3 is TGTGCCATCAGTGAAAGTCTAAAGGAGACCCAGTACTTC.